A selection of T cell receptor beta chains follows, all from one sample in a study of breast tumors, draining lymph nodes, adjacent tissues. TCRdb re-analysed the multiplex PCR reads in MiXCR, keeping a single row per CDR3 protein. The sample carries 250,000 or so distinct CDR3 sequences, under 35% recorded once. Sample: axillary lymph node tissue. Receptor source: a female donor with breast cancer. Some clones in this sample may be carry-over from other donors' samples. Both conserved end residues are part of each CDR3. The D gene is left open where the match is weak. The size entry is marked missing in some rows and otherwise reads once, few, many or a size class.

V	size	J	D	CDR3	DNA
TRBV7-9	-	TRBJ1-6	TRBD1	CASTTGGDRVRGSPLHF	TGTGCCAGCACGACCGGGGGGGACAGGGTGAGGGGTTCACCCCTCCACTTT
TRBV14	-	TRBJ1-1	TRBD1	CASSRLGQGDTEAFF	TGTGCCAGCAGCCGCCTCGGACAGGGGGACACTGAAGCTTTCTTT
TRBV29-1	-	TRBJ2-3	-	CSVNPLGAIRTTDTQYF	TGCAGCGTTAACCCCCTTGGTGCCATCAGGACCACAGATACGCAGTATTTT
TRBV3-1	many	TRBJ2-5	-	CASSLSLGIEGETQYF	TGTGCCAGCAGCCTAAGCTTGGGGATTGAAGGGGAGACCCAGTACTTC
TRBV9	many	TRBJ2-7	TRBD2	CASSVVSSGNGEQYF	TGTGCCAGCAGCGTAGTCTCTAGCGGGAACGGCGAGCAGTACTTC
TRBV6-5	few	TRBJ2-3	-	CASSCQVDSTDTQYF	TGTGCCAGCAGCTGCCAAGTAGATAGCACAGATACGCAGTATTTT
TRBV11-2	many	TRBJ2-7	-	CASSWGQLGNYEQYF	TGTGCCAGCAGTTGGGGACAACTGGGGAACTACGAGCAGTACTTC
TRBV5-6	many	TRBJ2-3	TRBD2	CASSFKGGTDTQYF	TGTGCCAGCAGCTTTAAGGGAGGGACAGATACGCAGTATTTT
TRBV29-1	-	TRBJ2-7	TRBD1	CSLIVLTGEAYEQYF	TGCAGCTTAATTGTTTTGACAGGGGAAGCCTACGAGCAGTACTTC
TRBV19	many	TRBJ2-1	-	CASSMGREQFF	TGTGCCAGTAGTATGGGGCGTGAGCAGTTCTTC
TRBV24-1	-	TRBJ2-3	-	CATSDFVGCGTDTQYF	-
TRBV2	-	TRBJ1-6	-	CASRGPEGASPLHF	TGTGCCAGCAGAGGGCCAGAGGGTGCATCACCCCTCCACTTT
TRBV5-1	-	TRBJ1-2	TRBD1	CASSPGQGSGGYAF	TGCGCCAGCAGCCCGGGACAGGGAAGTGGTGGCTACGCCTTC
TRBV5-8	many	TRBJ2-2	TRBD1	CASSPGSGQGVGTGELFF	TGTGCCAGCAGCCCCGGTAGTGGACAGGGGGTTGGAACCGGGGAGCTGTTTTTT
TRBV7-2	-	TRBJ2-2	TRBD2	CASSLAGLAGGTGELFF	TGTGCCAGCAGCTTAGCGGGACTAGCGGGAGGTACCGGGGAGCTGTTTTTT
TRBV19	many	TRBJ2-7	-	CASSPEGNYEQYF	TGTGCCAGTAGTCCAGAGGGGAATTACGAGCAGTACTTC
TRBV7-8	many	TRBJ2-6	-	CASSPRVAGANVLTF	TGTGCCAGCAGCCCGCGGGTGGCGGGGGCCAACGTCCTGACTTTC
TRBV4-3	-	TRBJ2-7	TRBD1	CASSQLVGGVGYEQYF	TGCGCCAGCAGCCAACTGGTAGGGGGCGTTGGCTACGAGCAGTACTTC
TRBV7-8	many	TRBJ1-5	-	CASSPGRISNQPQHF	TGTGCCAGCAGCCCGGGACGGATTAGCAATCAGCCCCAGCATTTT
TRBV12-3/TRBV12-4	-	TRBJ2-1	-	CASSFPAGPPVYEQFF	TGTGCCAGCAGTTTCCCTGCGGGGCCCCCGGTGTATGAGCAGTTCTTC
TRBV5-6	many	TRBJ2-5	-	CASSPTRRPGVERETQYF	TGTGCCAGCAGCCCTACCCGACGGCCGGGGGTAGAGAGAGAGACCCAGTACTTC
TRBV7-9	many	TRBJ2-2	-	CASSLVKAAGELFF	TGTGCCAGCAGCTTAGTAAAGGCAGCCGGGGAGCTGTTTTTT
TRBV10-3	many	TRBJ1-2	-	CAMGASTQDGYTF	TGTGCCATGGGAGCCTCTACCCAAGATGGCTACACCTTC
TRBV29-1	many	TRBJ2-2	-	CSVSGRNTGELFF	TGCAGCGTATCGGGACGGAACACCGGGGAGCTGTTTTTT
TRBV19	many	TRBJ2-3	-	CASNLANTDTQYF	TGTGCCAGTAACCTAGCGAACACAGATACGCAGTATTTT
TRBV10-3	many	TRBJ1-6	-	CAIGAEPTGNSPLHF	TGTGCCATCGGCGCCGAACCTACAGGAAATTCACCCCTCCACTTT
TRBV5-6	many	TRBJ2-7	TRBD2	CASSFWAGGRGEQYF	TGTGCCAGCAGCTTTTGGGCGGGAGGAAGAGGGGAGCAGTACTTC
TRBV9	few	TRBJ2-7	-	CASSERESPSEQSF	TGTGCCAGCAGCGAACGGGAGTCCCCCTCCGAGCAGTCCTTC
TRBV7-6	many	TRBJ2-1	-	CASSSTLGSYNEQFF	TGTGCCAGCAGCTCTACACTAGGGTCCTACAATGAGCAGTTCTTC
TRBV20-1	many	TRBJ1-2	TRBD1	CSARDRGNGYTF	TGCAGTGCTAGGGACAGGGGCAATGGCTACACCTTC
TRBV19	many	TRBJ1-2	TRBD1	CASSRTGDGYTF	TGTGCCAGTAGTCGGACAGGCGATGGCTACACCTTC
TRBV6-1	-	TRBJ1-2	-	CASSEGPANYGYTF	TGTGCCAGCAGTGAAGGCCCAGCTAACTATGGCTACACCTTC
TRBV20-1	many	TRBJ1-2	-	CSARGAARLEGYTF	TGCAGTGCTAGAGGGGCGGCGAGGTTGGAAGGCTACACCTTC
TRBV24-1	many	TRBJ2-1	TRBD2	CATGTTWPLNEQFF	TGTGCCACAGGGACTACCTGGCCCCTGAATGAGCAGTTCTTC
TRBV5-6	many	TRBJ2-7	TRBD1	CASSTRTGWNSAEQYF	TGTGCCAGCAGCACCCGGACAGGGTGGAATTCCGCCGAGCAGTACTTC
TRBV20-1	-	TRBJ2-7	TRBD2	CSARGLAGGEQYF	TGCAGTGCTAGGGGACTAGCGGGAGGCGAGCAGTACTTC
TRBV28	-	TRBJ2-7	TRBD2	CASSSPTSGRYGEQYF	TGTGCCAGCAGTTCACCAACTAGCGGGAGGTATGGTGAGCAGTACTTC
TRBV25-1	-	TRBJ2-1	TRBD1	CAATGQGVREQFF	TGTGCCGCAACGGGACAGGGAGTTCGCGAGCAGTTCTTC
TRBV28	few	TRBJ2-7	TRBD2	CASSLAPGGGEQYF	TGTGCCAGCAGTTTGGCTCCTGGGGGGGGCGAGCAGTACTTC
TRBV6-1	many	TRBJ1-4	-	CASSIQEFNEKLFF	TGTGCCAGCAGTATACAGGAGTTTAATGAAAAACTGTTTTTT
TRBV7-6	-	TRBJ1-1	-	CASSLDPIGQSSTEAFF	TGTGCCAGCAGCTTAGACCCGATCGGGCAGTCTAGCACTGAAGCTTTCTTT
TRBV7-3	once	TRBJ2-2	TRBD1	CASRDRGIEAGELFF	TGTGCCAGCCGGGACAGGGGAATTGAGGCCGGGGAGCTGTTTTTT
TRBV9	-	TRBJ1-6	-	CASSSSGVYNSPLHF	TGTGCCAGCAGCTCTAGCGGGGTGTATAATTCACCCCTCCACTTT
TRBV11-2	many	TRBJ1-6	-	CASSLGDSNYNSPLHF	TGTGCCAGCAGCTTAGGAGACAGTAACTATAATTCACCCCTCCACTTT
TRBV7-2	many	TRBJ1-6	TRBD1	CASSLRGTGSSPLHF	TGTGCCAGCAGCTTACGTGGGACAGGGAGTTCACCCCTCCACTTT
TRBV7-9	many	TRBJ2-5	-	CASSFRQGYQETQYF	TGTGCCAGCAGCTTTCGGCAGGGGTACCAAGAGACCCAGTACTTC
TRBV5-8	many	TRBJ1-3	-	CASSFDGNSGNTIYF	TGTGCCAGCAGCTTTGACGGCAACTCTGGAAACACCATATATTTT
TRBV7-8	many	TRBJ1-5	TRBD1	CASSLETGRSGQPQHF	TGTGCCAGCAGCTTAGAGACAGGGCGGTCCGGTCAGCCCCAGCATTTT
TRBV13	many	TRBJ2-1	-	CASSLVDLQFF	TGTGCCAGCAGCTTAGTAGACCTGCAGTTCTTC
TRBV7-7	many	TRBJ2-2	-	CASSPLRSNTGELFF	TGTGCTAGCAGCCCCCTCAGGTCGAACACCGGGGAGCTGTTTTTT
TRBV9	many	TRBJ2-1	-	CASSYSDNEQFF	TGTGCCAGCTCCTACAGTGACAATGAGCAGTTCTTC
TRBV7-9	few	TRBJ1-1	-	CASSPTQKRNTEAFF	TGTGCCAGCAGCCCCACGCAAAAAAGGAACACTGAAGCTTTCTTT
TRBV9	-	TRBJ2-1	TRBD2	CASSVVSGSSYNEQSF	TGTGCCAGCAGCGTAGTCAGCGGGAGCTCCTACAATGAGCAGTCCTTC
TRBV19	many	TRBJ2-2	-	CASSIGPVTGELFF	TGTGCCAGTAGTATCGGCCCAGTCACCGGGGAGCTGTTTTTT